Given below is one T cell receptor beta chain in context. Enrollment of patients from Seattle took place during active infection, with longitudinal follow-up. The data stem from a study of blood T cell repertoires in COVID-19. Overall study: Samples representing acute and convalescent COVID-19 were sourced from the United States, Italy and Spain.

Some clones are missing from TCRdb's copy, which holds only in-frame ones; the method was immunoSEQ multiplex PCR. The sample has about 170,000 clones; roughly 90% are singletons. V gave up 1 base and J gave up 8 bases; unmatched junction bases: 13. CDR3 length: 18 residues. The germline CDR1 and CDR2 sequences are SGHRS and YFSETQ. The TCR originated in a man between 18 and 35 years old with COVID-19, enrolled during active disease. Sequences were obtained from peripheral blood. The chain is built from TRBV5-1 and TRBJ2-1; TRBD2 aligns across 12 bases. The CDR3 sequence: CASSLRVWTSGILDEQFF. The CDR3 region has the DNA TGCGCCAGCAGCTTGAGGGTTTGGACTAGCGGGATTCTCGATGAGCAGTTCTTC.